The next 5 T cell receptor beta chains were all read from a single sample in a study of T cells after yellow fever vaccination. TCRdb fed the 5' RACE reads into MiXCR, producing one record per CDR3 protein. The table lists roughly 160,000 distinct CDR3 sequences, 6% to 7.5% of them singletons, with roughly 2.5% in the top ten. The material sequenced was CD4+ T cells sorted from PBMCs, taken 5 to 6 days after the first yellow fever vaccination. Every receptor here comes from a man aged 18 to 30 who received the YFV17D yellow fever vaccine.

This clonotype has at least ten counts. The rearrangement links TRBV20-1 to TRBJ1-2; D gene unclear. This CDR3 has 11 amino acids. V was clipped by 4 bases and J by 8 bases, with 11 bases between them. Looked up from germline, CDR1 is DFQATT and CDR2 is SNEGSKA (reference sequence). The CDR3, as DNA: TGCAGTGCTATCGGTCCGGGAGGCTACACCTTC. This gives the protein CSAIGPGGYTF.

This clonotype was recorded at least ten times. The CDR3 is CASSQGQGYYNEQFF. The DNA of the CDR3 is TGTGCCAGCAGCCAAGGACAGGGGTACTACAATGAGCAGTTCTTC. V usage is TRBV7-3 and J usage is TRBJ2-1; 9 nucleotides line up with TRBD1. The CDR3 is 15 residues long. The V segment lost 5 bases and the J segment 3 bases; nucleotides outside the gene matches: 5. CDR1 and CDR2 (germline): SGHTA, FQGTGA.

The chain joins TRBV7-2 to TRBJ2-3; tentatively, D is TRBD2 (6 bases). Per the germline V gene, CDR1 is SGHTA and CDR2 is FQGNSA. This CDR3 is 16 amino acids long. With 4 bases removed from V and 3 bases from J, the gap between germline ends came to 17 bases. CDR3 in amino acids: CASSSRLSGLTDTQYF. DNA for the CDR3: TGTGCCAGCAGCTCCCGGCTTAGCGGATTAACAGATACGCAGTATTTT.

At least ten counts were recorded for this clonotype. The chain couples TRBV2 to TRBJ2-7; D ambiguous. The CDR3 sequence is 12 residues long. V was clipped by 3 bases and J by 2 bases, with 5 bases between them. Germline CDR1 reads SNHLY; CDR2 reads FYNNEI. The CDR3 spells CASSESAYEQYF. The DNA of the CDR3 is TGTGCCAGCAGTGAGTCCGCCTACGAGCAGTACTTC.

This clonotype was counted a few times. The chain links TRBV7-8 to TRBJ2-3; maybe TRBD1 (5 bases). CDR3 length: 13 residues. Germline CDR1 reads SGHVS; CDR2 reads FQNEAQ. V lost 6 bases and J lost 6, with 13 bases in between. CDR3 nucleotides: TGTGCCAGCAGGAACAGGTTCGCTGATACGCAGTATTTT. Encoded protein: CASRNRFADTQYF.